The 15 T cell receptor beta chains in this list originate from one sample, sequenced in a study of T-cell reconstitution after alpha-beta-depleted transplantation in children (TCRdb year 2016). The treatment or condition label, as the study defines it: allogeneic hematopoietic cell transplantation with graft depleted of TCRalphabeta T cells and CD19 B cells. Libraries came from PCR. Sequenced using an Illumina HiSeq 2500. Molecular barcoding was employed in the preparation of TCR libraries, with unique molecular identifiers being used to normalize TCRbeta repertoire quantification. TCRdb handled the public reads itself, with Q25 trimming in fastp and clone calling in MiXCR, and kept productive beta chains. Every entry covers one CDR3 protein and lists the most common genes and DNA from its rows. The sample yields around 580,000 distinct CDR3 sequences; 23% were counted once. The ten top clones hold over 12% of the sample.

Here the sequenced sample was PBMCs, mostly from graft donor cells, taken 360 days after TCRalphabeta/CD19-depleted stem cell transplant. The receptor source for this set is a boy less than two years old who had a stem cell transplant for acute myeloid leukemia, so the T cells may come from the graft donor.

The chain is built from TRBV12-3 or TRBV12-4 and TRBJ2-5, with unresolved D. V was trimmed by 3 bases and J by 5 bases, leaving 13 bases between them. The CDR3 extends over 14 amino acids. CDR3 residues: CASSFARSGETQYF. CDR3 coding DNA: TGTGCCAGCAGTTTCGCGCGGTCCGGGGAGACCCAGTACTTC.

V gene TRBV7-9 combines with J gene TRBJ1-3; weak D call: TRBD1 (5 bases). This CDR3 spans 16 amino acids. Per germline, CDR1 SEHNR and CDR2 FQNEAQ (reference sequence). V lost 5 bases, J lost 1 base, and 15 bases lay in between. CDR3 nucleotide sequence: TGTGCCAGCAGCCGCCCGGGACCTTCATCTGGAAACACCATATATTTT. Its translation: CASSRPGPSSGNTIYF.

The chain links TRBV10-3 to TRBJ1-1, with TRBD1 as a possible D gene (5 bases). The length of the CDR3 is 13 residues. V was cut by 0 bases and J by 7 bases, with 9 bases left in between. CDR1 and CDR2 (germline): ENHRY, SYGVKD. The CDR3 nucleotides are TGTGCCATCAGTGAGTCGCAGGGAGGTGAAGCTTTCTTT. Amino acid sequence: CAISESQGGEAFF.

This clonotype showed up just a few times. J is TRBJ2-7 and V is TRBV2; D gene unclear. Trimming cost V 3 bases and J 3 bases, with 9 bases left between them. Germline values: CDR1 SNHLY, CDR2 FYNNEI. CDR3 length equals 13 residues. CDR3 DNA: TGTGCCAGCAGTGAGCGCAGCCTCTACGAGCAGTACGTC. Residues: CASSERSLYEQYV.

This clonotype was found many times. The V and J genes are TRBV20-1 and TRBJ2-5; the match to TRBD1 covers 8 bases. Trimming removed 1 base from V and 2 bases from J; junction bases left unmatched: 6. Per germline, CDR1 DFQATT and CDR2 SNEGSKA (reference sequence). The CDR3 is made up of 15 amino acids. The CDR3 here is CSARGGQGAQETQYF. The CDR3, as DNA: TGCAGTGCTAGAGGTGGACAGGGAGCGCAAGAGACCCAGTACTTC.

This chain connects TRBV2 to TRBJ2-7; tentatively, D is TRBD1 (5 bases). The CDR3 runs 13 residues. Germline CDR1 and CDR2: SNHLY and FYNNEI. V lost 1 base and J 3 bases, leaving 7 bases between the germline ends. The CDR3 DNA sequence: TGTGCCAGCAGTGAAGACAGGATCTACGAGCAGTACGTC. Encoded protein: CASSEDRIYEQYV.

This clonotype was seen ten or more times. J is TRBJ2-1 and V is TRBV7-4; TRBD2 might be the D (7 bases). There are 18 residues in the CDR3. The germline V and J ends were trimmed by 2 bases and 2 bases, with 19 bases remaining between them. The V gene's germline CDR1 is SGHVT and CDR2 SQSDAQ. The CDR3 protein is CASSLRGSGGEAYNEQFF. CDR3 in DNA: TGTGCCAGCAGCTTAAGGGGGAGTGGGGGGGAAGCCTACAATGAGCAGTTCTTC.

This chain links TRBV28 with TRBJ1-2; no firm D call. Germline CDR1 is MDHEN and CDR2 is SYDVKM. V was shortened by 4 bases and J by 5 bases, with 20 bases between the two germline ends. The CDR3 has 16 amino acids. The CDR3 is CASSSAAGGRPYGYTF. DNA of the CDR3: TGTGCCAGCAGTTCGGCCGCAGGAGGGCGTCCTTATGGCTACACCTTC.

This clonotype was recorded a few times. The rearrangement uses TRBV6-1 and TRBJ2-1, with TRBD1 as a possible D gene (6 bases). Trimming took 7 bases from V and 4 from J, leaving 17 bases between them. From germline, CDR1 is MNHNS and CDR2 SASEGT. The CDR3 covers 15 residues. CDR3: CASTFVSDRYNEQFF. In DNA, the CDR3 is TGTGCCAGCACCTTCGTCTCGGACAGATACAATGAGCAGTTCTTC.

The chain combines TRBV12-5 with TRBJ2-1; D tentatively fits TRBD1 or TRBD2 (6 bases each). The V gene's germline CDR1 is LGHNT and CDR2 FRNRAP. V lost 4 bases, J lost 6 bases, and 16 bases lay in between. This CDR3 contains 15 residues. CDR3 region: CASGYGWGAGNEQFF. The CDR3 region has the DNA TGTGCTAGTGGTTACGGTTGGGGGGCAGGCAATGAGCAGTTCTTC.

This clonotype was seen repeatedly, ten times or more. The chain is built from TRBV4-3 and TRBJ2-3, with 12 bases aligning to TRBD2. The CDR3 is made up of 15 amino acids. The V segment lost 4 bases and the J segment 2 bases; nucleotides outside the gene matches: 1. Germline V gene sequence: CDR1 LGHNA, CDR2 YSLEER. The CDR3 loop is CASSRLAGVTDTQYF. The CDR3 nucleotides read TGCGCCAGCAGCCGACTAGCGGGGGTCACAGATACGCAGTATTTT.

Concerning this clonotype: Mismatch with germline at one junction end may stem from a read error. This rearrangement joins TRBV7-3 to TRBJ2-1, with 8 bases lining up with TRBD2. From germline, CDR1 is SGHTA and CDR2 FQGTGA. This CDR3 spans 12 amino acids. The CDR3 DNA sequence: TGTGCCAGCAGCTTAACGCCGGGGGGGTTGATCTTC. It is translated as CASSLTPGGLIF.

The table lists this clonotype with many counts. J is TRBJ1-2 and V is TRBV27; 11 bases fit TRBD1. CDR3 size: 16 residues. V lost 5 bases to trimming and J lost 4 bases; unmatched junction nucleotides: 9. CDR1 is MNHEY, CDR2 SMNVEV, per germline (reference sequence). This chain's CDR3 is CASSPWPGQGVYGYTF. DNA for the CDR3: TGTGCCAGCAGTCCTTGGCCGGGACAGGGGGTCTATGGCTACACCTTC.

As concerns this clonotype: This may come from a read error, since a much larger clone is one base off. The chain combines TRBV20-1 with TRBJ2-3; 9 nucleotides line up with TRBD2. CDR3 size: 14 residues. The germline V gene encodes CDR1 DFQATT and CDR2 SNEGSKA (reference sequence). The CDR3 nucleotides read TGCAGTGCTAGAAAGGGGACTAGCACAGATCCGCAGTATTTT. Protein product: CSARKGTSTDPQYF.

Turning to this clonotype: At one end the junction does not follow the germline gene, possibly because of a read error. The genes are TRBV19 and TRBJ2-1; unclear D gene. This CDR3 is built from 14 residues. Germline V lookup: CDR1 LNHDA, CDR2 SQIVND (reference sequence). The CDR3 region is CASSHSGSNNEQFF. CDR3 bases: TGTGCCAGTAGTCACTCGGGCTCCAACAATGAGCAGTTCTTC.